These T cell receptor beta chains were read from a single sample in a study of blood T cell repertoires in COVID-19. TCRdb's copy holds only in-frame clones and misses some; the assay was immunoSEQ multiplex PCR. The repertoire holds about 230,000 clones, with 80% to 85% as singletons. The sample comprised peripheral blood. The origin of the receptors is a man aged 40-49 years with acute or convalescent COVID-19. Each CDR3 is given with its conserved first and last residue. The D gene is left open where the match is weak. The size field is filled for only some rows; it gives once, few, many or a size class.

v_gene	d_gene	j_gene	abundance	CDR3aa	CDR3nt
TRBV7-9	TRBD2	TRBJ2-1	many	CASSREAGGGGNEQFF	TGTGCCAGCAGCCGTGAAGCGGGAGGCGGGGGCAATGAGCAGTTCTTC
TRBV6-5	NA	TRBJ2-2	NA	CASSAFRGAPGELFF	TGTGCCAGCAGCGCGTTTCGGGGGGCTCCCGGGGAGCTGTTTTTT
TRBV25-1	NA	TRBJ1-1	NA	CASSESFSNSKAFF	TGTGCCAGCAGTGAATCGTTTTCGAACAGCAAAGCTTTCTTT
TRBV6-2/TRBV6-3	TRBD2	TRBJ2-2	NA	CASSPGGSETGELFF	TGTGCCAGCAGCCCGGGCGGGAGCGAGACCGGGGAGCTGTTTTTT
TRBV7-8	NA	TRBJ2-7	NA	CASSLVRGYEQYF	TGTGCCAGCAGCTTAGTTCGGGGATACGAGCAGTACTTC
TRBV2	NA	TRBJ1-4	NA	CASSEGRGSEKLFF	TGTGCCAGCAGTGAAGGCAGGGGTTCGGAAAAACTGTTTTTT
TRBV10-2	TRBD2	TRBJ2-7	many	CAPGEGVEGEQYF	TGCGCCCCCGGGGAGGGAGTAGAGGGCGAGCAGTACTTC
TRBV5-1	TRBD2	TRBJ2-1	NA	CASSPGTSGNEQFF	TGCGCCAGCAGCCCCGGGACTAGCGGCAATGAGCAGTTCTTC
TRBV23-1	NA	TRBJ1-1	few	CASSQSDCGITGYEREAFF	TGCGCCAGCAGTCAATCTGATTGCGGCATTACAGGGTATGAGAGAGAAGCTTTCTTT
TRBV10-3	TRBD1	TRBJ2-7	few	CASQGDRRTYEQYF	TGTGCCTCCCAGGGGGACAGGCGAACCTACGAGCAGTACTTC
TRBV5-1	TRBD2	TRBJ2-7	few	CASSWRTSGMSSYEQYF	TGCGCCAGCAGCTGGAGGACTAGCGGGATGAGCTCCTACGAGCAGTACTTC
TRBV19	NA	TRBJ2-3	NA	CASSMRDTQYF	TGTGCCAGTAGTATGCGAGATACGCAGTATTTT
TRBV3-1/TRBV3-2	TRBD1	TRBJ2-7	NA	CASSQAGGYEQYF	TGTGCCAGCAGCCAGGCAGGGGGCTACGAGCAGTACTTC
TRBV27	TRBD1	TRBJ2-6	NA	CASSQLGTGSPGANVLTF	TGTGCCAGCAGTCAACTCGGGACAGGGAGCCCTGGGGCCAACGTCCTGACTTTC
TRBV2	TRBD1	TRBJ1-3	NA	CASSEFRAGGTSGNTIYF	TGTGCCAGCAGTGAATTTAGGGCAGGGGGCACCTCTGGAAACACCATATATTTT
TRBV5-4	TRBD1	TRBJ1-3	NA	CASSMDRVGNTIYF	TGTGCCAGCAGCATGGACAGGGTTGGAAACACCATATATTTT
TRBV6-7	NA	TRBJ1-4	NA	CASSSWTDEKLFF	TGTGCCAGCAGTTCATGGACTGATGAAAAACTGTTTTTT
TRBV18	NA	TRBJ2-2	NA	CASSQRQENTGELFF	TGTGCCAGCTCACAAAGACAGGAAAACACCGGGGAGCTGTTTTTT
TRBV7-6	TRBD1	TRBJ2-7	NA	CASSQGAVSPYEQYF	TGTGCCAGCAGCCAGGGGGCGGTCTCGCCGTACGAGCAGTACTTC
TRBV7-9	NA	TRBJ1-1	NA	CASSLESRNTEAFF	TGTGCCAGCAGCTTAGAATCTAGAAACACTGAAGCTTTCTTT
TRBV7-2	NA	TRBJ1-1	NA	CASSLQGFEAFF	TGTGCCAGCTCACTACAGGGCTTCGAAGCTTTCTTT
TRBV27	NA	TRBJ2-2	NA	CASSLSSLTGELFF	TGTGCCAGCAGTTTATCAAGCCTCACCGGGGAGCTGTTTTTT
TRBV4-3	NA	TRBJ1-1	NA	CASSQDPSVNTEAFF	TGCGCCAGCAGCCAAGATCCCTCGGTGAACACTGAAGCTTTCTTT
TRBV30	TRBD1	TRBJ1-4	few	CAVNQPGQGSEKLFF	TGTGCCGTAAACCAACCGGGACAGGGCTCCGAAAAACTGTTTTTT
TRBV7-9	NA	TRBJ1-1	once	CASSSNRDNTEAFF	TGTGCCAGCAGTTCTAACAGGGATAACACTGAAGCTTTCTTT
TRBV27	NA	TRBJ2-5	NA	CASSTGGFQETQYF	TGTGCCAGCAGCACGGGTGGGTTCCAAGAGACCCAGTACTTC
TRBV6-5	NA	TRBJ2-5	NA	CAISSDQETQYF	TGTGCCATTTCTAGCGACCAAGAGACCCAGTACTTC
TRBV9	NA	TRBJ1-1	NA	CASSVETGNTEAFF	TGTGCCAGCAGCGTAGAAACAGGGAATACTGAAGCTTTCTTT
TRBV19	NA	TRBJ2-1	NA	CASSKGTYNEQFF	TGTGCCAGTAGTAAAGGGACTTACAATGAGCAGTTCTTC
TRBV7-9	NA	TRBJ1-5	NA	CASSLGRGGYQPQHF	TGTGCCAGCAGCTTAGGGCGGGGAGGTTATCAGCCCCAGCATTTT
TRBV21-1	NA	TRBJ2-7	NA	CASSKVGVFPYEQYF	TGTGCCAGCAGCAAAGTAGGAGTCTTCCCGTACGAGCAGTACTTC
TRBV19	NA	TRBJ2-3	NA	CASSNAGGTDTQYF	TGTGCCAGTAGTAACGCAGGGGGCACAGATACGCAGTATTTT
TRBV5-1	TRBD1	TRBJ2-3	NA	CASSPAGQGVDDTQYF	TGCGCCAGCAGCCCCGCTGGACAGGGGGTGGATGATACGCAGTATTTT
TRBV19	TRBD1	TRBJ1-5	NA	CASNPGGPIQPQHF	TGTGCCAGTAACCCAGGGGGTCCCATCCAGCCCCAGCATTTT
TRBV6-4	NA	TRBJ1-1	NA	CASSLNPGNTEAFF	TGTGCCAGCAGCCTGAACCCAGGGAACACTGAAGCTTTCTTT
TRBV25-1	TRBD1	TRBJ1-1	NA	CASSEVGRIGQVEAFF	TGTGCCAGCAGTGAAGTTGGCCGGATAGGACAGGTTGAAGCTTTCTTT
TRBV6-5	TRBD1	TRBJ1-1	NA	CASSYSRTGETEAFF	TGTGCCAGCAGTTACTCGAGGACAGGGGAAACTGAAGCTTTCTTT
TRBV11-2	NA	TRBJ1-1	NA	CASSPQSDSSEAFF	TGTGCCAGCAGCCCCCAGAGTGACAGTTCCGAAGCTTTCTTT
TRBV6-5	NA	TRBJ1-2	NA	CASSYSIITSTGYTF	TGTGCCAGCAGTTACTCGATCATAACGAGTACTGGCTACACCTTC